This TCR beta chain derives from a study of T-cell reconstitution after alpha-beta-depleted transplantation in children. Study results and caveats: Several hundred graft clones that had expanded were reportedly the source of alpha-beta T cells about two months after transplant. T-cell counts and diversity at one year following transplant were attributed mainly to newly produced T cells. Surviving recipient T cells and intrathymic progenitors accounted for some patients' high TCRbeta diversity at day 60.

Unique molecular identifiers were used to barcode this TCRbeta library. One entry per CDR3 protein, called by TCRdb with MiXCR from the PCR reads. Of some 310,000 distinct CDR3 sequences detected, around 25% appear once; the ten largest clones hold roughly 9.7%. This CDR3 is 13 amino acids long. The V end lost 6 bases, the J end lost 5 bases, and 13 bases lay between the germline ends. Germline V gene lookup returns CDR1 MNHNS and CDR2 SASEGT. On this clonotype: Its antigen is undetermined.

The sequences come from PBMCs, mostly from graft donor cells, collected 180 days after TCRalphabeta/CD19-depleted stem cell transplant. This clonotype was obtained from a male patient younger than 18 who had a stem cell transplant for acute lymphoblastic leukemia, so the T cells may come from the graft donor. The chain employs TRBV6-1 and TRBJ1-2; D perhaps matches TRBD1 (6 bases). CDR3: CASRGAGLYGYTF. The DNA for the CDR3 is TGTGCCAGCAGGGGGGCAGGGCTATATGGCTACACCTTC.